Listed here are 21 T cell receptor beta chains from one sample, sequenced in a study of identical twins. TCRdb reanalysed the 5' RACE reads using MiXCR and keeps one entry per CDR3 protein. The sample records fewer than 650,000 distinct CDR3 sequences, roughly 6.6% being singletons. These same data were also listed under a study on yellow fever vaccine responses in identical twins.

The specimen was PBMCs. The receptors originated from a woman aged 18-30 years in good health.

There are a few counts of this clonotype. The chain carries TRBV4-1 and TRBJ2-3; possibly TRBD1 for D (5 bases). V shed 3 bases and J shed 5 bases, with 18 bases lying between them. This CDR3 is 16 amino acids long. CDR1 and CDR2 (germline): MGHRA, YSYEKL. The DNA of the CDR3 is TGCGCCAGCAGCCACGCAGACAGTCTCCGCCGAGATACGCAGTATTTT. Its protein product is CASSHADSLRRDTQYF.

Many counts were recorded for this clonotype. The CDR3 DNA is TGTGCCAGCAGTTTACAGCTCGAAGCTTTCTTT. It codes for CASSLQLEAFF. The chain couples TRBV12-3 or TRBV12-4 to TRBJ1-1, with D uncertain. The V gene lost 2 bases and the J gene lost 8 bases, with 6 bases spanning the gap. The CDR3 is made up of 11 amino acids.

On this clonotype itself: Given a much more abundant clone one base away, this may be a read error. V usage is TRBV7-9 and J usage is TRBJ2-3; possible D gene TRBD2, 5 bases. Trimming took off 5 bases at V and 1 base at J, with 7 bases between the two ends. There are 13 residues in the CDR3. Germline V gene sequence: CDR1 SEHNR, CDR2 FQNEAQ (reference sequence). CDR3 nucleotide sequence: TGTGCCAGCAGCAACGGGGGCACAGATACGCAGTATTTT. This sequence encodes CASSNGGTDTQYF.

The sample holds many counts of this clonotype. This rearrangement joins TRBV6-5 to TRBJ2-2; no clear D. From germline, CDR1 is MNHEY and CDR2 SVGAGI. This CDR3 is built from 16 residues. V gave up 0 bases and J gave up 5 bases, with 13 bases separating them. The DNA for the CDR3 is TGTGCCAGCAGTTACTCGAAAGACCGCTGGACCGGGGAGCTGTTTTTT. Amino acids: CASSYSKDRWTGELFF.

The genes are TRBV21-1 and TRBJ2-6; the table's D call TRBD1 went unverified against the DNA. TRBV21-1 is a pseudogene locus. The CDR3 is 16 residues long. The CDR3 is CASSKAGDPGANVLTF. The DNA for the CDR3 is TGTGCCAGCAGCAAAGCGGGGGACCCGGGGGCCAACGTCCTGACTTTC.

This clonotype has only a few counts. This rearrangement joins TRBV7-2 to TRBJ2-7; D is tentatively TRBD1 or TRBD2 (5 bases each). Per germline, CDR1 SGHTA and CDR2 FQGNSA. CDR3 length: 16 residues. Trimming stripped 2 bases from V and 5 bases from J, with 19 bases between. The CDR3 sequence is CASSLPERDPGHEQYF. DNA of the CDR3: TGTGCCAGCAGCTTACCTGAGAGGGACCCCGGCCACGAGCAGTACTTC.

This clonotype turned up a few times. This sequence joins TRBV28 and TRBJ2-7; 10 bases agree with TRBD2. This CDR3 spans 15 amino acids. With 5 bases clipped from V and 4 bases from J, the junction kept 8 bases outside the gene matches. Germline-derived CDR1 and CDR2 are MDHEN and SYDVKM. The CDR3 DNA reads TGTGCCAGCAGTCCCCTCACTAGCGGGGCGTACGAGCAGTACTTC. Its protein is CASSPLTSGAYEQYF.

This clonotype was detected only a few times. For the CDR3, the DNA is TGTGCCAGCAGCTTTCTAGCGGGTGGGTGGGGGTTCTTC. Its protein is CASSFLAGGWGFF. The chain recombines TRBV7-2 with TRBJ2-1, with TRBD2 identical over 8 bases. V lost 3 bases and J lost 15; bases outside the gene matches: 10. Per germline, CDR1 SGHTA and CDR2 FQGNSA. The CDR3 is 13 amino acids.

This clonotype was found many times. The chain recombines TRBV2 with TRBJ1-6; perhaps TRBD1 as D (6 bases). Germline V gives CDR1 SNHLY, CDR2 FYNNEI. Trimming cost V 4 bases and J 7 bases, with 11 bases left between them. The CDR3 runs 14 residues. CDR3 sequence (DNA): TGTGCCAGCAGTGGAGACAGGTTAAATTCACCCCTCCACTTT. It translates to CASSGDRLNSPLHF.

J is TRBJ2-1 and V is TRBV5-1; TRBD1 might be the D (6 bases). V lost 2 bases and J lost 10, with 13 bases in between. CDR1 is SGHRS and CDR2 is YFSETQ in the germline V gene. The CDR3 sequence is 13 residues long. The CDR3 loop reads CASSLSGDWEQFF. CDR3 bases: TGCGCCAGCAGCTTATCAGGGGATTGGGAGCAGTTCTTC.

This clonotype has a count of ten or more. This rearrangement joins TRBV6-2 or TRBV6-3 to TRBJ1-2; tentatively, D is TRBD1 (5 bases). The CDR3 consists of 11 residues. Trimming removed 10 bases from V and 2 bases from J, with 8 bases in between. CDR1 is MNHEY and CDR2 is SVGEGT in the germline V gene. The CDR3 region has the DNA TGTGCCATCCGACAGAACTATGGCTACACCTTC. Encoded protein: CAIRQNYGYTF.

This clonotype was observed many times. The chain has TRBV11-2 and TRBJ1-6; no clear D. CDR1 is SGHAT and CDR2 is FQNNGV in the germline V gene. V was trimmed by 5 bases and J by 5 bases, leaving 4 bases between them. CDR3 length equals 12 residues. In nucleotides, the CDR3 is TGTGCCAGCAGCCCAAATAATTCACCCCTCCACTTT. This translates into CASSPNNSPLHF.

CDR3 sequence reads: CASSLEDRAQYF. In DNA form, the CDR3 reads TGCGCCAGCAGCTTGGAGGACAGGGCGCAGTATTTT. The chain links TRBV5-1 to TRBJ2-3, with 8 nucleotides matching TRBD1. Germline CDR1 reads SGHRS; CDR2 reads YFSETQ. V trimming: 0 bases; J trimming: 10 bases; junction bases outside the gene matches: 1. The CDR3 totals 12 residues.

This clonotype has just a few counts. V and J are TRBV28 and TRBJ2-5; D is ambiguous. CDR3 length equals 13 residues. The germline CDR1 and CDR2 sequences are MDHEN and SYDVKM. The V end lost 6 bases, the J end lost 3 bases, and 11 bases lay between the germline ends. CDR3 residues: CASRDDWEETQYF. The DNA for the CDR3 is TGTGCCAGCAGGGACGACTGGGAAGAGACCCAGTACTTC.

The chain employs TRBV19 and TRBJ2-2; D could derive from TRBD1 or TRBD2 (6 bases each). Trimming removed 0 bases at V and 4 bases at J, with 15 bases between. CDR3 length: 17 residues. CDR1 is LNHDA, CDR2 SQIVND, per germline (reference sequence). This CDR3 is CASSIDPPGGPTGELFF. As DNA, the CDR3 is TGTGCCAGTAGTATAGACCCCCCCGGGGGCCCCACCGGGGAGCTGTTTTTT. The whole variable domain, remainder taken from reference TRBV19 and TRBJ2-2, is DGGITQSPKYLFRKEGQNVTLSCEQNLNHDAMYWYRQDPGQGLRLIYYSQIVNDFQKGDIAEGYSVSREKKESFPLTVTSAQKNPTAFYLCASSIDPPGGPTGELFFGEGSRLTVL.

This clonotype was seen a handful of times. The gene calls are TRBV7-9 and TRBJ2-3; 12 bases agree with TRBD1. The ends lost 3 bases at V and 6 bases at J; junction bases unmatched: 7. This CDR3 is built from 16 residues. Germline loops: CDR1 SEHNR, CDR2 FQNEAQ (reference sequence). CDR3 sequence (DNA): TGTGCCAGCAGCTTGACCGGGACAGGGGGCCAGGATACGCAGTATTTT. Encoded protein: CASSLTGTGGQDTQYF. Using reference TRBV7-9 and TRBJ2-3 for the parts outside the CDR3, the full variable domain is DTGVSQNPRHKITKRGQNVTFRCDPISEHNRLYWYRQTLGQGPEFLTYFQNEAQLEKSRLLSDRFSAERPKGSFSTLEIQRTEQGDSAMYLCASSLTGTGGQDTQYFGPGTRLTVL.

This clonotype showed up many times. The junction and the germline gene differ at one end; a read error may be behind it. This sequence joins TRBV15 and TRBJ1-1; D unresolved. The germline V gene encodes CDR1 LNHNV and CDR2 YYDKDF (reference sequence). CDR3 length equals 12 residues. The CDR3 sequence is CATSRDNSRRYF. For the CDR3, the DNA is TGTGCCACCAGCAGAGATAATTCGCGACGCTACTTT.

This clonotype was seen a handful of times. The chain joins TRBV6-5 to TRBJ2-5; possible D gene TRBD2, 6 bases. V lost 0 bases and J lost 4, with 9 bases in between. The CDR3 covers 14 residues. Germline CDR1 is MNHEY and CDR2 is SVGAGI. The CDR3 bases are TGTGCCAGCAGTTACTCAGCCGGGGGAGAGACCCAGTACTTC. Amino acids: CASSYSAGGETQYF.

The V and J genes are TRBV15 and TRBJ2-1; 8 bases agree with TRBD2. Germline V gene lookup returns CDR1 LNHNV and CDR2 YYDKDF (reference sequence). The CDR3 sequence is 19 residues long. With 1 base clipped from V and 1 base from J, the junction kept 12 bases outside the gene matches. DNA for the CDR3: TGTGCCACCAGCAGAGCCCCCATTCGGGGGGGCGCTTCCTACAATGAGCAGTTCTTC. It specifies CATSRAPIRGGASYNEQFF.

This clonotype showed up many times. The chain uses TRBV3-1 and TRBJ2-7, with 13 bases matching TRBD2. CDR1 is LGHDT and CDR2 is YNNKEL in the germline V gene (reference sequence). CDR3 length: 15 amino acids. Losses at the gene ends were 3 bases for V and 3 bases for J; bases not matched to a gene: 2. DNA for the CDR3: TGTGCCAGCAGCCAGAGGACTAGCGGGGGCTACGAGCAGTACTTC. Protein sequence: CASSQRTSGGYEQYF.

This clonotype was seen more than once but under ten times. The chain carries TRBV15 and TRBJ2-1; D tentatively reads TRBD1 or TRBD2 (5 bases each). Germline V gene lookup returns CDR1 LNHNV and CDR2 YYDKDF (reference sequence). This CDR3 region has 15 residues. V was clipped by 5 bases and J by 12 bases, with 23 bases between them. CDR3 bases: TGTGCCACCAGCCTATCTGGGGGTATACAATACGGGCAGTTCTTC. This sequence encodes CATSLSGGIQYGQFF.